This T cell receptor (beta chain) was sequenced in a study of radiation and T cells in renal cell carcinoma. Stated time point: blood 4 weeks post-SBRT, at nephrectomy. This sample's treatment: 15 Gy SBRT to primary tumor, nephrectomy 4 weeks later. Between the trimmed V and J ends, which lost 0 bases and 1 base, there was a span of 18 bases. This CDR3 has 18 amino acids. Germline CDR1 is LNHDA and CDR2 is SQIVND (reference sequence). TCRdb's copy holds only in-frame clones and misses some; the assay was immunoSEQ multiplex PCR. The profile shows about 78,000 clones, 89% of them singletons. This receptor was identified in a woman aged 70-85 years with renal cell carcinoma. This chain links TRBV19 with TRBJ1-1; D gene ambiguous. The sequencing here drew on blood, taken from a patient whose treatment included radiotherapy and nephrectomy. The CDR3 bases are TGTGCCAGTAGTATAGATCTCATCGGCGGATACGGGAACACTGAAGCTTTCTTT. Protein sequence: CASSIDLIGGYGNTEAFF.